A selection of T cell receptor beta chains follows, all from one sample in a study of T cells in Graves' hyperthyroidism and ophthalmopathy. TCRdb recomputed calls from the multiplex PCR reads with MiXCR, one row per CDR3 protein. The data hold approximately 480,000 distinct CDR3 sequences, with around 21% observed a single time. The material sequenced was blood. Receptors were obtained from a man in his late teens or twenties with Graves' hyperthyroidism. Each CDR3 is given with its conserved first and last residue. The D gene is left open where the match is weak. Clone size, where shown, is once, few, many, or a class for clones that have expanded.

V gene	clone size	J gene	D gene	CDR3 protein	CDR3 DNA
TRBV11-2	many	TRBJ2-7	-	CASSLRQSYERQYF	TGTGCCAGCAGCTTACGACAGTCCTACGAGCGGCAGTACTTC
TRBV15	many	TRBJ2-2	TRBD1	CATSRVRGRSGELFF	TGTGCCACCAGCAGAGTTAGGGGGCGCAGCGGGGAGCTGTTTTTT
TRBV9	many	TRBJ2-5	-	CASSVGNTLGTQYF	TGTGCCAGCAGCGTAGGCAACACTTTAGGGACCCAGTACTTC
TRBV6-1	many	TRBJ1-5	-	CAGVRRVTHF	TGTGCCGGGGTCAGGAGAGTGACGCATTTT
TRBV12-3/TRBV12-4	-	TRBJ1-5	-	CASGSSGSGQPQHF	TGTGCCAGCGGGTCCTCCGGGTCGGGTCAGCCCCAGCATTTT
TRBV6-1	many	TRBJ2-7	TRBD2	CASSIKGLAGVREQYF	TGTGCCAGCAGTATAAAGGGACTAGCGGGAGTGCGGGAGCAGTACTTC
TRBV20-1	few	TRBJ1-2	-	CSARDQSAGLRNYGYTF	TGCAGTGCTAGAGATCAGTCCGCAGGGTTACGAAACTATGGCTACACCTTC
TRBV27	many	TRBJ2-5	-	CASSDGTRPPTQETQYF	TGTGCCAGCAGTGATGGGACTCGGCCCCCTACCCAAGAGACCCAGTACTTC
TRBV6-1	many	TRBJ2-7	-	CASSEGRTYEQYF	TGTGCCAGCAGTGAAGGGAGGACCTACGAGCAGTACTTC
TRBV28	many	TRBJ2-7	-	CASITSLHGEQYF	TGTGCCAGCATCACCTCACTCCACGGCGAGCAGTACTTC
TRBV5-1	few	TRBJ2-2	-	CASRPSPGATGELFF	TGCGCCAGCAGGCCATCACCGGGGGCCACCGGGGAGCTGTTTTTT
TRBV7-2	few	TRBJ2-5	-	CASSLALTRAETQYF	TGTGCCAGCAGCTTAGCCCTCACTAGGGCCGAGACCCAGTACTTC
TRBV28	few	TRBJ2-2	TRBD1	CASSLPSRGRNTGELFF	TGTGCCAGCAGTTTACCCTCGAGGGGGCGTAACACCGGGGAGCTGTTTTTT
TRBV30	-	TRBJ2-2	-	CAWQGYTGELFF	TGTGCCTGGCAGGGGTACACCGGGGAGCTGTTTTTT
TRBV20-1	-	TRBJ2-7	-	CSARVQSGSYEQYF	TGCAGTGCTAGAGTTCAGAGCGGATCCTACGAGCAGTACTTC
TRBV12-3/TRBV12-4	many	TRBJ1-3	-	CASSLPSGNTIYF	TGTGCCAGCAGTCTTCCCTCCGGAAACACCATATATTTT
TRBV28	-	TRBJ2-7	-	CASRTGHSYEQYF	TGTGCCAGCAGAACAGGGCACTCCTACGAGCAGTACTTC
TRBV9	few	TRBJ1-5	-	CASSVDPNQPQHF	TGTGCCAGCAGCGTAGACCCCAATCAGCCCCAGCATTTT